The 32 T cell receptor beta chains given below trace back to one sample, sequenced in a study of blood T cell repertoires in COVID-19. Profiled with immunoSEQ multiplex PCR; TCRdb holds only in-frame clones, not every one. The sample contains some 330,000 clones, roughly 87% of which appear only once. Material for sequencing was PBMCs or T cells enriched from blood (not recorded which). The receptors here all came from a woman between 50 and 59 years old who had recovered from COVID-19.

CDR3 bases: TGTGCCAGCAGCCAAGATGTAGTAGGGGGTGGTGGCTACACCTTC. The encoded protein is CASSQDVVGGGGYTF. V usage is TRBV4-2 and J usage is TRBJ1-2; D is possibly TRBD1 (6 bases). Germline V gives CDR1 LGHNA, CDR2 YNFKEQ. V was clipped by 0 bases and J by 7 bases, with 15 bases between them. The CDR3 length is 15 residues.

J is TRBJ2-1 and V is TRBV6-5; TRBD2 matches at 8 bases. V lost 3 bases to trimming and J lost 9 bases; unmatched junction nucleotides: 10. Germline V CDR1 and CDR2: MNHEY, SVGAGI. This CDR3 has 15 residues. The CDR3: CASSYSGDLYSEQFF. The CDR3 bases are TGTGCCAGCAGTTATAGCGGGGACCTCTATTCTGAGCAGTTCTTC.

The CDR3 bases are TGCGCCAGCAGCCAAGATTCGGGGGTTGGCTACACCTTC. Translated, it gives CASSQDSGVGYTF. The chain combines TRBV4-3 with TRBJ1-2, with a tentative D call TRBD1 (5 bases). This CDR3 region has 13 residues. Germline CDR1 reads LGHNA; CDR2 reads YSLEER. Trimming stripped 0 bases from V and 7 bases from J, with 9 bases between.

The chain carries TRBV18 and TRBJ2-3, with D tentatively TRBD2 (6 bases). V was cut by 0 bases and J by 2 bases, with 15 bases left in between. This CDR3 has 17 amino acids. CDR1 KGHSH and CDR2 LQKENI come from the germline V gene. The CDR3 region has the DNA TGTGCCAGCTCACCACCGGGGGGAGCTCAAGCCACAGATACGCAGTATTTT. Translating gives CASSPPGGAQATDTQYF.

The chain has TRBV7-2 and TRBJ2-2, with 8 bases lining up with TRBD1. CDR1 is SGHTA, CDR2 FQGNSA, per germline. The CDR3 is 15 residues long. V lost 2 bases and J lost 6; bases outside the gene matches: 5. For the CDR3, the DNA is TGTGCCAGCAGCTTAAGCCAGGGGGCGGCCGGGGAGCTGTTTTTT. Its translation: CASSLSQGAAGELFF.

This clone has just a few counts. This rearrangement joins TRBV25-1 to TRBJ1-2; D is unclear. V lost 4 bases and J 2 bases, leaving 11 bases between the germline ends. The CDR3 has 14 amino acids. The germline V gene encodes CDR1 MGHDK and CDR2 SYGVNS. The CDR3 nucleotides are TGTGCCAGCAGTGCCCCCGAGCTGAACTATGGCTACACCTTC. It specifies CASSAPELNYGYTF.

This chain connects TRBV19 to TRBJ2-2, with TRBD1 identical over 7 bases. Germline V gene sequence: CDR1 LNHDA, CDR2 SQIVND (reference sequence). The junction had 9 bases not matched to a gene; V was cut back by 6 bases and J by 5 bases. The CDR3 spans 15 residues. The CDR3 nucleotides are TGTGCCAGTAGCCAGAGGGGGCTAGGGACCGGGGAGCTGTTTTTT. Translation gives CASSQRGLGTGELFF.

The chain links TRBV28 to TRBJ2-5; possible D gene TRBD1, 5 bases. The CDR3 has 17 residues. Germline CDR1 is MDHEN and CDR2 is SYDVKM. Between the trimmed V and J ends, which lost 5 bases and 5 bases, there was a span of 24 bases. The CDR3 nucleotides are TGTGCCAGCAGTGTACAGCAGGGTCCTTCCATCCTGGAGACCCAGTACTTC. It yields the protein CASSVQQGPSILETQYF.

The genes are TRBV7-8 and TRBJ2-3; no clear D gene. CDR1 is SGHVS, CDR2 FQNEAQ, per germline. V was pared by 5 bases and J by 3 bases, with 3 bases between. The CDR3 consists of 11 residues. CDR3 in DNA: TGTGCCAGCAGCCCTACAGATACGCAGTATTTT. Translating gives CASSPTDTQYF.

The chain joins TRBV15 to TRBJ2-1, with D uncertain. Trimming removed 0 bases at V and 8 bases at J, with 20 bases between. The CDR3 has 17 residues. Germline CDR1 and CDR2: LNHNV and YYDKDF (reference sequence). The chain's CDR3 is CATSRDRQRSPVDEQFF. CDR3 bases: TGTGCCACCAGCAGAGATCGTCAGCGCTCCCCGGTGGATGAGCAGTTCTTC. Complete variable domain (other parts from reference TRBV15 and TRBJ2-1): DAMVIQNPRYQVTQFGKPVTLSCSQTLNHNVMYWYQQKSSQAPKLLFHYYDKDFNNEADTPDNFQSRRPNTSFCFLDIRSPGLGDTAMYLCATSRDRQRSPVDEQFFGPGTRLTVL.

As DNA, the CDR3 is TGTGCCAGCAGTCAACATGGGCCCCAGGCTTCCTACAATGAGCAGTTCTTC. It is translated as CASSQHGPQASYNEQFF. The V gene is TRBV4-2, the J gene TRBJ2-1; no definite D call. The CDR3 spans 17 residues. Germline V gives CDR1 LGHNA, CDR2 YNFKEQ. The V and J ends lost 6 bases and 1 base respectively, with 19 bases between them.

This clone showed up just a few times. This sequence joins TRBV5-5 and TRBJ2-7, with TRBD2 matching over 7 bases. The germline V gene encodes CDR1 SGHKS and CDR2 YYEKEE (reference sequence). The trim removed 0 bases at V and 0 bases at J, leaving 3 bases unmatched. The CDR3 covers 15 residues. CDR3 in amino acids: CASSLDSGRSYEQYF. For the CDR3, the DNA is TGTGCCAGCAGCTTGGATAGCGGGCGCTCCTACGAGCAGTACTTC.

A few counts support this clone. V usage is TRBV29-1 and J usage is TRBJ2-5; 9 positions match TRBD2. Germline trimming cut 2 bases from V and 5 bases from J; bases unmatched to any gene: 9. There are 15 residues in the CDR3. CDR1 and CDR2 from the germline V gene are SQVTM and ANQGSEA. CDR3: CSVEPLAGGAETQYF. The CDR3 coding sequence is TGCAGCGTTGAACCTCTGGCGGGGGGGGCTGAGACCCAGTACTTC.

The chain combines TRBV5-1 with TRBJ1-2, with 7 bases identical to TRBD1. This CDR3 has 15 residues. Germline lookup yields CDR1 SGHRS and CDR2 YFSETQ. Trimming removed 1 base from V and 11 bases from J; junction bases left unmatched: 14. The CDR3 here is CASSLPPTGAQGYTF. The CDR3 region has the DNA TGCGCCAGCAGCTTGCCCCCAACAGGGGCCCAGGGGTACACCTTC.

This chain links TRBV19 with TRBJ1-4, with D maybe TRBD1 (6 bases). This CDR3 comprises 14 residues. Germline V CDR1 and CDR2: LNHDA, SQIVND (reference sequence). The V gene lost 7 bases and the J gene lost 7 bases, with 16 bases spanning the gap. The CDR3 DNA sequence: TGTGCCAGTAATCTGGCGAGGGGGGGTGAAAAACTGTTTTTT. It specifies CASNLARGGEKLFF.

This clone appeared a single time. This sequence joins TRBV28 and TRBJ1-4, with 10 bases lining up with TRBD1. Germline trimming cut 5 bases from V and 6 bases from J; bases unmatched to any gene: 3. This CDR3 is built from 14 residues. From germline, CDR1 is MDHEN and CDR2 SYDVKM. The CDR3 protein is CASSPGQGYEKLFF. The DNA for the CDR3 is TGTGCCAGCAGTCCGGGACAGGGGTATGAAAAACTGTTTTTT.

This clone was counted a few times. V gene TRBV7-9 combines with J gene TRBJ1-1; no clear D. CDR1 is SEHNR, CDR2 FQNEAQ, per germline (reference sequence). The V end was cut by 2 bases, the J end by 4 bases, with 11 bases between. CDR3 length: 14 residues. CDR3 in DNA: TGTGCCAGCAGCTTACAAACAGTGCCCACTGAAGCTTTCTTT. As protein: CASSLQTVPTEAFF.

Notes on this clone: Within the sample, other DNA sequences also encode this same CDR3. The genes are TRBV18 and TRBJ1-2; D possibly corresponds to TRBD1 (5 bases). The CDR3 totals 13 residues. Trimming pared 6 bases from V and 4 bases from J, leaving 12 bases between. Germline CDR1 reads KGHSH; CDR2 reads LQKENI. CDR3 residues: CASSPDSLYGYTF. The CDR3 DNA reads as TGTGCCAGCTCGCCAGACAGCCTCTATGGCTACACCTTC.

The rearrangement uses TRBV6-1 and TRBJ1-1; D gene unclear. CDR1 and CDR2 (germline): MNHNS, SASEGT. V was clipped by 1 base and J by 2 bases, with 11 bases between them. The CDR3 is made up of 15 amino acids. CDR3 coding DNA: TGTGCCAGCAGTGAAGACGGAGGATTAAACACTGAAGCTTTCTTT. Its protein is CASSEDGGLNTEAFF.

V is TRBV3-1 (or the pseudogene TRBV3-2) and J is TRBJ2-5, with D tentatively TRBD2 (5 bases). Trimming removed 4 bases at V and 5 bases at J, with 11 bases between. The germline CDR1 and CDR2 sequences are LGHDT and YNNKEL (reference sequence). The CDR3 totals 13 residues. For the CDR3, the DNA is TGTGCCAGCAGCCTTTGGGAGAAGGAGACCCAGTACTTC. This codes for CASSLWEKETQYF.

V usage is TRBV4-1 and J usage is TRBJ1-6; 7 bases line up with TRBD1. The CDR3 totals 16 residues. V lost 3 bases, J lost 7 bases, and 9 bases stayed unmatched. Germline V CDR1 and CDR2: MGHRA, YSYEKL. The CDR3 nucleotides read TGCGCCAGCAGCCAGTCACAAGGGGGCCGAAATTCACCCCTCCACTTT. Residues: CASSQSQGGRNSPLHF.

This clone showed up just once. V usage is TRBV5-5 and J usage is TRBJ1-3; D is ambiguous. Germline assignment: CDR1 SGHKS and CDR2 YYEKEE (reference sequence). The CDR3 runs 19 residues. The germline V and J ends were trimmed by 2 bases and 0 bases, with 21 bases remaining between them. The CDR3 region is CASSLFRLTDSSSGNTIYF. The CDR3 DNA sequence: TGTGCCAGCAGCTTATTTCGATTAACTGATTCGAGCTCTGGAAACACCATATATTTT. Full variable domain (remainder filled in from reference TRBV5-5 and TRBJ1-3): DAGVTQSPTHLIKTRGQQVTLRCSPISGHKSVSWYQQVLGQGPQFIFQYYEKEERGRGNFPDRFSARQFPNYSSELNVNALLLGDSALYLCASSLFRLTDSSSGNTIYFGEGSWLTVV.

This rearrangement joins TRBV7-3 to TRBJ2-3, with D tentatively TRBD2 (6 bases). The CDR3 contains 13 residues. Per the germline V gene, CDR1 is SGHTA and CDR2 is FQGTGA. V was clipped by 2 bases and J by 6 bases, with 9 bases between them. This CDR3 is CASSLGGSDTQYF. The CDR3 DNA follows: TGTGCCAGCAGCTTAGGAGGGTCCGATACGCAGTATTTT.

V and J are TRBV19 and TRBJ1-1; perhaps TRBD1 as D (5 bases). The V and J ends lost 3 bases and 3 bases respectively, with 23 bases between them. Germline loops: CDR1 LNHDA, CDR2 SQIVND (reference sequence). CDR3 size: 18 residues. DNA of the CDR3: TGTGCCAGTAGTATTAGGAGGGCAGGGCCCAATCGTTACACTGAAGCTTTCTTT. Its protein product is CASSIRRAGPNRYTEAFF.

V and J are TRBV5-8 and TRBJ1-2, with 7 bases that match TRBD1. The germline CDR1 and CDR2 sequences are SGHTS and YDEGEE. V shed 4 bases, J shed 0 bases, and the junction held 0 bases outside the gene matches. The CDR3 sequence is 13 residues long. The CDR3 loop reads CASSQGANYGYTF. CDR3 coding DNA: TGTGCCAGCAGCCAGGGGGCTAACTATGGCTACACCTTC.

This chain uses TRBV10-1 with TRBJ1-2; maybe TRBD1 (6 bases). The CDR3 contains 13 residues. Trimming pared 4 bases from V and 5 bases from J, leaving 11 bases between. Germline lookup yields CDR1 WNHNN and CDR2 SYGVQD (reference sequence). CDR3 region: CASSVRGVYGYTF. Written as DNA, the CDR3 is TGCGCCAGCAGTGTCAGGGGAGTATATGGCTACACCTTC.

The V call is TRBV9, the J call TRBJ2-2; 7 bases match TRBD1. The CDR3 runs to 16 residues. Per germline, CDR1 SGDLS and CDR2 YYNGEE. Germline trimming cut 4 bases from V and 3 bases from J; bases unmatched to any gene: 9. The DNA for the CDR3 is TGTGCCAGCAGCTCCCCCGGGACAGCCGACACCGGGGAGCTGTTTTTT. Translated, it gives CASSSPGTADTGELFF.

The rearrangement joins TRBV2 to TRBJ2-2; 7 bases are a match to TRBD2. The CDR3 is 13 residues long. J was trimmed by 3 bases and V by 8 bases; bases with no gene match: 3. Germline V CDR1 and CDR2: SNHLY, FYNNEI. The CDR3: CASGLADTGELFF. In nucleotides, the CDR3 is TGTGCCAGCGGGCTAGCGGACACCGGGGAGCTGTTTTTT.

This chain links TRBV3-1 (or the pseudogene TRBV3-2) with TRBJ2-1, with a possible D match to TRBD2 (7 bases). Germline V gene data show CDR1 as LGHDT and CDR2 as YNNKEL (reference sequence). V was cut by 2 bases and J by 6 bases, with 17 bases left in between. The CDR3 contains 16 residues. This CDR3 reads CASSQPRGAVSNEQFF. The CDR3 coding sequence is TGTGCCAGCAGCCAACCTCGGGGGGCAGTAAGCAATGAGCAGTTCTTC.

The V and J genes are TRBV7-6 and TRBJ1-3; tentative D call: TRBD1 (5 bases). V shed 2 bases and J shed 0 bases, with 20 bases lying between them. The CDR3 has 19 residues. Germline assignment: CDR1 SGHVS and CDR2 FNYEAQ. The CDR3 DNA reads as TGTGCCAGCAGCTTAAAATCCCCGGTGGGGGACTCCTCTGGAAACACCATATATTTT. Protein: CASSLKSPVGDSSGNTIYF.

The chain has TRBV27 and TRBJ1-3; no clear D. Germline V lookup: CDR1 MNHEY, CDR2 SMNVEV (reference sequence). This CDR3 is 13 amino acids long. V was shortened by 10 bases and J by 4 bases, with 14 bases between the two germline ends. In nucleotides, the CDR3 is TGTGCCACGAGGTCGCACACCGGAAACACCATATATTTT. It codes for CATRSHTGNTIYF.

This clone has more than one count but fewer than ten. V is TRBV5-6 and J is TRBJ2-3; D gene uncertain. V lost 1 base, J lost 7 bases, and 16 bases lay in between. This CDR3 has 15 amino acids. Looked up from germline, CDR1 is SGHDT and CDR2 is YYEEEE. Here the CDR3 DNA reads TGTGCCAGCAGCTTGACAGCTCCGCAGGTTTATACGCAGTATTTT. This sequence encodes CASSLTAPQVYTQYF.